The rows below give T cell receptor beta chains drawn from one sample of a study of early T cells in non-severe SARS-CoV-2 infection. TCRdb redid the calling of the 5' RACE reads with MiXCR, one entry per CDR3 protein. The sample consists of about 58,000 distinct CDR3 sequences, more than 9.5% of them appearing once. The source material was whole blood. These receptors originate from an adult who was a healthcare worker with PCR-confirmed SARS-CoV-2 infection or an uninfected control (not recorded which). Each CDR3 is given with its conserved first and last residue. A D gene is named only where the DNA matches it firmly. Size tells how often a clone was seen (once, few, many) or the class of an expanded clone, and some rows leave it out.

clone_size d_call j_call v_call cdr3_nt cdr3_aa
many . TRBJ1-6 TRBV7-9 TGTGCCAGCAGCTTAGAACAGTATAATTCACCCCTCCACTTT CASSLEQYNSPLHF
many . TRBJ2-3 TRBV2 TGTGCCAGCAGTCCAGGGTTTCTGAGCACAGATACGCAGTATTTT CASSPGFLSTDTQYF
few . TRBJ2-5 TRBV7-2 TGTGCCAGCAGCCCCTGGAAAGAGACCCAGTACTTC CASSPWKETQYF
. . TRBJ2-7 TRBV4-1 TGCGCCAGCAGCGAGGTACCAGAGGCCTACGAGCAGTACTTC CASSEVPEAYEQYF
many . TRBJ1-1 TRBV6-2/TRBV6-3 TGTGCCAGCACCCGGGGCAGGGCGGTTGCTTTCTTT CASTRGRAVAFF
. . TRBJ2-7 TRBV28 TGTGCCAGCAGGCTTGGATCCGGACAAGTCGAGCAGTACTTC CASRLGSGQVEQYF
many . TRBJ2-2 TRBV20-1 TGCAGTGCCATCAAAAGCGGGGAGCTGTTTTTT CSAIKSGELFF
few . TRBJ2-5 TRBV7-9 TGTGCCAGCAGCTTAGTGCCAGGGAGCAACCAAGAGACCCAGTACTTC CASSLVPGSNQETQYF
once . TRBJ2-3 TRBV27 TGTGCCAGCAGTTTGAGCTCCGCCGCAGATACGCAGTATTTT CASSLSSAADTQYF
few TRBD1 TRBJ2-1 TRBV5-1 TGCGCCAGCAGCTTGGGGGCAGGGGGCTTTAATGAGCAGTTCTTC CASSLGAGGFNEQFF
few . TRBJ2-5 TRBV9 TGTGCCAGCAGCGTAGCGGGGTCATTGCAAGAGACCCAGTACTTC CASSVAGSLQETQYF
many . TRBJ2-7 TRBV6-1 TGTGCCAGCAGTGAACTTCGCAGCTCCTACGAGCAGTACTTC CASSELRSSYEQYF
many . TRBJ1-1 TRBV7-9 TGTGCCAGCAGCTCATCGGTAATCGATGACGCTTTCTTT CASSSSVIDDAFF
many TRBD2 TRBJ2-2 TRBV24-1 TGTGCCACCAGTGATTGGGGGAGCGGGGCGAGGTCCGGGGAGCTGTTTTTT CATSDWGSGARSGELFF
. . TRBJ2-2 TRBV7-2 TGTGCCAGCAGCTTAGGACGAGGGAACACCGGGGAGCTGTTTTTT CASSLGRGNTGELFF
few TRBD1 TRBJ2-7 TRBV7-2 TGTGCCAGCAGCGTTCACAGGGGAGCCTACGAGCAGTACTTC CASSVHRGAYEQYF
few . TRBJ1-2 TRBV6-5 TGTGCCAGCACCAACCCCAGGGTTCTCTATGGCTACACCTTC CASTNPRVLYGYTF
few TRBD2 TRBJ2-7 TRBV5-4 TGTGCCAGCAGCGGCAGGACTAGCGGAACCTACGAGCAGTACTTC CASSGRTSGTYEQYF
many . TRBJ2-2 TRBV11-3 TGTGCCAGCAGCCTTTCCCGGTCCGGGGAGCTGTTTTTT CASSLSRSGELFF
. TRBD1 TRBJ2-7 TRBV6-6 TGTGCCAGCAGTTACGAACAGGGGGCCTTGGGCGAGCAGTACTTC CASSYEQGALGEQYF
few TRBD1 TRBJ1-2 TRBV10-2 TGCGCCAGCAGCCGGACAGGCCTCTATGGCTACACCTTC CASSRTGLYGYTF
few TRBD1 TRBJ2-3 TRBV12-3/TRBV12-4 TGTGCCAGCAGTCCGGGACAGGCCACAGATACGCAGTATTTT CASSPGQATDTQYF
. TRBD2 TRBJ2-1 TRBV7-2 TGTGCCAGCAGCTTATTAGCGGGAGCCTCACTTTCCTACAATGAGCAGTTCTTC CASSLLAGASLSYNEQFF
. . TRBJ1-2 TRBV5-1 TGCGCCAGCAGCTTTAGGCCGCCAAACTATGGCTACACCTTC CASSFRPPNYGYTF
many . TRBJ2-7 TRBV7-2 TGTGCCAGCAGCTCGCAGGGACCCGCCTACGAGCAGTACTTC CASSSQGPAYEQYF
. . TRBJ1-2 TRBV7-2 TGTGCCAGCAGCTCCTGGCCGAAGGGGAAAGGCTATGGCTACACCTTC CASSSWPKGKGYGYTF
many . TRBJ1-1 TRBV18 TGTGCCAGCTCACCACCTTCGTTGGTCATGAACACTGAAGCTTTCTTT CASSPPSLVMNTEAFF
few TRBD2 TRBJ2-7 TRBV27 TGTGCCAGCAGTTCTGGGACGGGACTACCCCCCTACGAGCAGTACTTC CASSSGTGLPPYEQYF
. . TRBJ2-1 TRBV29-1 TGCAACGTTGAAGCGCGGTGGGACAATGAGCAGTTCTTC CNVEARWDNEQFF
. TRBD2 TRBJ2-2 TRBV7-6 TGTGCCAGCAGCGTCGGGACTAGCGGGAGATGGACCGGGGAGCTGTTTTTT CASSVGTSGRWTGELFF
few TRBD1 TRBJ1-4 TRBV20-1 TGCAGTGCTAGAGATCTGTGGGACAGAGGAGGGGATGAAAAACTGTTTTTT CSARDLWDRGGDEKLFF
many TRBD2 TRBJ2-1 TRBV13 TGTGCCAGCAGCCCAGCTCTCGGGGGGGAGTTCGACAATGAGCAGTTCTTC CASSPALGGEFDNEQFF
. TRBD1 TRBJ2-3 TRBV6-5 TGTGCCACGGGACAGGGCACAGATACGCAGTATTTT CATGQGTDTQYF
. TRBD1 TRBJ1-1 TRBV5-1 TGCGCCAGCAGCCTGCAGGGGGCGAGGACTGAAGCTTTCTTT CASSLQGARTEAFF
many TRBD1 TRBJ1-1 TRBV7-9 TGTGCCAGCAGCTTATGGACAGGGAACACTGAAGCTTTCTTT CASSLWTGNTEAFF
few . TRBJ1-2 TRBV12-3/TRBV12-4 TGTGCCAGCAGACGGACAGCCACCGGCTACACCTTC CASRRTATGYTF
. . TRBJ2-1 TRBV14 TGTGCCAGCAGCTTTACGGGTAATGAGCAGTTCTTC CASSFTGNEQFF
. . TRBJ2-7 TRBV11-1 TGTGCCAGCAGCGCGCGACCGACAGCCTCCTACGAGCAGTACTTC CASSARPTASYEQYF
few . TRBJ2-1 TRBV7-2 TGTGCCAGCAGCGCATATAGCGGAGATGAGCAGTTCTTC CASSAYSGDEQFF
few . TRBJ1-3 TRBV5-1 TGCGCCAGCAGCGCACAGACAGGAGCCGATCGAACCATATATTTT CASSAQTGADRTIYF
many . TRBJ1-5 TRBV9 TGTGCCAGCAGCGTAGGAGGGGGGTATCAGCCCCAGCATTTT CASSVGGGYQPQHF
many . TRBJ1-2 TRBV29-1 TGCAGCGTTGATCGGCAGGGGTACTATGGCTACACCTTC CSVDRQGYYGYTF
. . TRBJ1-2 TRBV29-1 TGCAGCGTTCCCGAGAGGGGACACTATGGCTACACCTTC CSVPERGHYGYTF
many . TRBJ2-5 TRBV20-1 TGCAGTGCTAGTCACCCCCCATCACTAATACGGGAGACCCAGTACTTC CSASHPPSLIRETQYF
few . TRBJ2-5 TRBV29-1 TGCAGCGTTGCCGCAGAGACCCAGTACTTC CSVAAETQYF
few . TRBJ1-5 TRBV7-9 TGTGCCAGCAGCCCTCTGTATGAGAGCAATCAGCCCCAGCATTTT CASSPLYESNQPQHF
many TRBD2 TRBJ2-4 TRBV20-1 TGCAGTGCTAGCGTGACAGCGGGGGCCCCCCCGGACATTCAGTACTTC CSASVTAGAPPDIQYF
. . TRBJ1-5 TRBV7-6 TGTGCCAGCAGCTTAGGGCAGGGGTACATGGGGCCCCAGCATTTT CASSLGQGYMGPQHF
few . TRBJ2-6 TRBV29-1 TGCAGCGTTGAGTCTGGGGCCAACGTCCTGACTTTC CSVESGANVLTF
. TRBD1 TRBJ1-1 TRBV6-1 TGTGCCAGCAGGATAGGGACAGGGGTTGAAGCTTTCTTT CASRIGTGVEAFF
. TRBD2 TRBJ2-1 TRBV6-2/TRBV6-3 TGTGCCAGCAGGCGCGGGACTAGCGGGACTTTGTACAATGAGCAGTTCTTC CASRRGTSGTLYNEQFF
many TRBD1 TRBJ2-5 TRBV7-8 TGTGCCAGCAGCTTAGTTGACAGGGGGACCCAGTACTTC CASSLVDRGTQYF